Given below is one T cell receptor (beta chain) in context. Antigen unknown. Sequencing used immunoSEQ multiplex PCR; TCRdb keeps in-frame clones, though not all of them. The sample consists of some 96,000 clones, almost 90% of them appearing once. The CDR3 has 17 amino acids. V gave up 2 bases and J gave up 3 bases, with 17 bases separating them. Per germline, CDR1 MNHNS and CDR2 SASEGT. The data originate from a study of T cell responses to AZD1222 COVID-19 vaccine. Study results and limitations: Donors were mostly white British, more females; clonal diversity possibly underestimated. Mapped onto spike, vaccine-associated CD4 TCRs spanned it and were dominant at 160-218 and 743-854.

This TCR came from an adult who received the AZD1222 COVID-19 vaccine. V is TRBV6-1 and J is TRBJ1-5; no clear D gene. This specimen consisted of peripheral blood, obtained 28 days after the second AZD1222 dose. The chain's CDR3 is CASSERGSSDFNQPQHF. Here the CDR3 DNA reads TGTGCCAGCAGTGAAAGAGGGTCATCAGATTTCAATCAGCCCCAGCATTTT.